The next 26 T cell receptor beta chains were all read from a single sample in a study of T cell repertoires in ileal Crohn's disease. Profiled with immunoSEQ multiplex PCR; TCRdb holds only in-frame clones, not every one. The top ten clones hold 0.2% to 0.25% of a sample with some 8,200 clones, about 96% of them seen once. Sequenced input: ileal tissue. The receptors derive from an adult with Crohn's disease.

This clone came up a few times. The V and J genes are TRBV5-1 and TRBJ1-1, with 7 bases aligning to TRBD1. The CDR3 is 14 amino acids. Trimming at V came to 3 bases and at J to 6 bases, leaving 8 bases not matched to a gene. Germline CDR1 is SGHRS and CDR2 is YFSETQ. CDR3 in DNA: TGCGCCAGCAGCTACGACCCACAGGGGTCTGAAGCTTTCTTT. It translates to CASSYDPQGSEAFF.

The genes are TRBV29-1 and TRBJ1-3; possible D gene TRBD1, 5 bases. CDR1 SQVTM and CDR2 ANQGSEA come from the germline V gene. V was clipped by 6 bases and J by 1 base, with 13 bases between them. There are 14 residues in the CDR3. The CDR3 spells CSVVSGSSGNTIYF. CDR3 sequence (DNA): TGCAGCGTGGTGTCAGGGTCATCTGGAAACACCATATATTTT.

This chain uses TRBV5-4 with TRBJ1-5; D not resolved. This CDR3 is 15 amino acids long. V was pared by 0 bases and J by 3 bases, with 10 bases between. Germline CDR1 reads SGHNT; CDR2 reads YYREEE (reference sequence). CDR3 in DNA: TGTGCCAGCAGCTTGGGTTACAGATTCAATCAGCCCCAGCATTTT. Translated, it gives CASSLGYRFNQPQHF.

This CDR3 reads CASSEAMGQGQPQHF. The CDR3 DNA sequence: TGTGCCAGCAGTGAAGCAATGGGGCAGGGTCAGCCCCAGCATTTT. The chain links TRBV6-1 to TRBJ1-5, with D possibly matching TRBD1 (5 bases). The CDR3 is 15 amino acids. Deletions cut 0 bases from V and 6 bases from J, with 12 bases between. In germline, CDR1 is MNHNS, CDR2 SASEGT.

J is TRBJ2-1 and V is TRBV7-9; 12 bases are shared with TRBD2. Looked up from germline, CDR1 is SEHNR and CDR2 is FQNEAQ (reference sequence). CDR3 length: 18 amino acids. V shed 2 bases and J 0 bases; nucleotides not matched to a gene: 5. This chain's CDR3 is CASSLLAGGQSSYNEQFF. DNA of the CDR3: TGTGCCAGCAGCTTACTAGCGGGGGGGCAAAGCTCCTACAATGAGCAGTTCTTC.

V gene TRBV18 combines with J gene TRBJ1-2, with D perhaps matching TRBD1 (6 bases). Germline assignment: CDR1 KGHSH and CDR2 LQKENI. The CDR3 length is 15 residues. The germline V and J ends were trimmed by 3 bases and 8 bases, with 19 bases remaining between them. CDR3 residues: CASSPNVQGVDGYTF. CDR3 nucleotides: TGTGCCAGCTCACCGAACGTACAGGGCGTCGACGGCTACACCTTC.

The chain uses TRBV18 and TRBJ2-5; D not resolved. V lost 1 base and J lost 2, with 14 bases in between. CDR3 length equals 16 residues. CDR1 and CDR2 from the germline V gene are KGHSH and LQKENI. The CDR3: CASSPLRQNPQETQYF. DNA of the CDR3: TGTGCCAGCTCACCACTGAGACAAAATCCTCAAGAGACCCAGTACTTC. The entire variable domain, with the rest obtained from reference TRBV18 and TRBJ2-5, is as follows: NAGVMQNPRHLVRRRGQEARLRCSPMKGHSHVYWYRQLPEEGLKFMVYLQKENIIDESGMPKERFSAEFPKEGPSILRIQQVVRGDSAAYFCASSPLRQNPQETQYFGPGTRLLVL.

The CDR3 protein is CASVQGPSGNTIYF. The CDR3, as DNA: TGTGCCAGTGTGCAGGGCCCTTCTGGAAACACCATATATTTT. The V and J genes are TRBV6-1 and TRBJ1-3; a possible D gene is TRBD1 (5 bases). V gave up 9 bases and J gave up 1 base, with 13 bases separating them. The germline V gene encodes CDR1 MNHNS and CDR2 SASEGT. The CDR3 is 14 residues long.

V and J are TRBV14 and TRBJ1-2, with D possibly being TRBD1 (6 bases). Trimming shortened V by 5 bases and J by 5 bases, and 9 bases separated the two germline ends. The V gene's germline CDR1 is SGHDN and CDR2 FVKESK. CDR3 length: 12 residues. The CDR3 is CASSATGYGYTF. CDR3 nucleotide sequence: TGTGCCAGCAGCGCCACAGGGTATGGCTACACCTTC.

V and J are TRBV11-2 and TRBJ2-6, with TRBD1 matching 7 bases. Germline V CDR1 and CDR2: SGHAT, FQNNGV. The ends lost 5 bases at V and 3 bases at J; junction bases unmatched: 4. The CDR3 spans 15 residues. CDR3: CASSPTGVGANVLTF. In DNA, the CDR3 is TGTGCCAGCAGCCCAACAGGGGTTGGGGCCAACGTCCTGACTTTC.

The rearrangement links TRBV5-1 to TRBJ2-7, with a tentative D call TRBD2 (6 bases). The ends were cut back, 0 bases at V and 3 bases at J, with 10 bases in the middle. The CDR3 is 14 amino acids. Germline CDR1 SGHRS, CDR2 YFSETQ. The CDR3 region is CASSLDFGGYEQYF. For the CDR3, the DNA is TGCGCCAGCAGCTTGGATTTCGGGGGCTACGAGCAGTACTTC.

CDR3: CASSPPRQNTEAFF. The CDR3 nucleotides are TGTGCCAGCTCACCACCGAGGCAGAACACTGAAGCTTTCTTT. This chain uses TRBV18 with TRBJ1-1; D is unclear. From germline, CDR1 is KGHSH and CDR2 LQKENI. The CDR3 spans 14 residues. V lost 0 bases, J lost 1 base, and 6 bases lay in between.

The chain links TRBV7-8 to TRBJ1-1; 8 bases line up with TRBD1. V gave up 7 bases and J gave up 1 base; unmatched junction bases: 8. The germline CDR1 and CDR2 sequences are SGHVS and FQNEAQ. This CDR3 spans 15 amino acids. CDR3 bases: TGTGCCAGCATCGCCAGGGGGCTAGCGAACACTGAAGCTTTCTTT. Translating it yields CASIARGLANTEAFF. Full variable domain (remainder filled in from reference TRBV7-8 and TRBJ1-1): GAGVSQSPRYKVAKRGQDVALRCDPISGHVSLFWYQQALGQGPEFLTYFQNEAQLDKSGLPSDRFFAERPEGSVSTLKIQRTQQEDSAVYLCASIARGLANTEAFFGQGTRLTVV.

The chain combines TRBV15 with TRBJ1-5, with 9 bases identical to TRBD1. In germline, CDR1 is LNHNV, CDR2 YYDKDF (reference sequence). This CDR3 is built from 15 residues. Trimming cost V 5 bases and J 4 bases; bases outside gene matches: 6. The CDR3 DNA is TGTGCCACCAGCCCGCGGGGGACAGGGAATCAGCCCCAGCATTTT. This gives the protein CATSPRGTGNQPQHF.

The CDR3 region has the DNA TGCAGCGTATCAGGAGGTGGCTATGGCTACACCTTC. Its translation: CSVSGGGYGYTF. The rearrangement links TRBV29-1 to TRBJ1-2; D uncertain. Per germline, CDR1 SQVTM and CDR2 ANQGSEA. This CDR3 comprises 12 residues. V was trimmed by 6 bases and J by 4 bases, leaving 12 bases between them.

CDR3 bases: TGTGCCAGCACAGACTTCAATTCACCCCTCCACTTT. As protein: CASTDFNSPLHF. This rearrangement joins TRBV6-5 to TRBJ1-6; no firm D call. The V and J ends lost 7 bases and 7 bases respectively, with 8 bases between them. This CDR3 comprises 12 residues. Germline CDR1 MNHEY, CDR2 SVGAGI.

The chain uses TRBV30 and TRBJ2-2; the match to TRBD2 covers 7 bases. Germline V gene sequence: CDR1 GTSNPN, CDR2 SVGIG (reference sequence). Unmatched junction bases numbered 5, after V lost 8 bases and J lost 2 bases. The CDR3 has 13 residues. The CDR3 nucleotides read TGTGCCGGGGGACTACGTAACACCGGGGAGCTGTTTTTT. Translating it yields CAGGLRNTGELFF.

The genes are TRBV5-1 and TRBJ1-1; D is perhaps TRBD1 (6 bases). Between the trimmed V and J ends, which lost 0 bases and 11 bases, there was a span of 17 bases. The CDR3 length is 14 residues. Per germline, CDR1 SGHRS and CDR2 YFSETQ. The CDR3 region is CASSLGTEGLGAFF. DNA for the CDR3: TGCGCCAGCAGCTTGGGGACAGAGGGCTTGGGGGCTTTCTTT.

The chain is built from TRBV29-1 and TRBJ1-2, with 7 bases aligning to TRBD1. CDR1 is SQVTM and CDR2 is ANQGSEA in the germline V gene. J lost 3 bases, V lost 3 bases, and 4 bases had no gene match. The CDR3 covers 13 residues. DNA of the CDR3: TGCAGCGTTGATAAGGGGGCCGACTATGGCTACACCTTC. The encoded protein is CSVDKGADYGYTF.

V usage is TRBV4-1 and J usage is TRBJ2-3, with D possibly matching TRBD2 (7 bases). Looked up from germline, CDR1 is MGHRA and CDR2 is YSYEKL. With 3 bases removed from V and 5 bases from J, the gap between germline ends came to 15 bases. The CDR3 consists of 15 residues. The CDR3 bases are TGCGCCAGCAGCCAGAGTTCCGGGGGGCGAGATACGCAGTATTTT. This codes for CASSQSSGGRDTQYF.

The chain has TRBV5-1 and TRBJ2-1; possibly TRBD2 for D (5 bases). The V end was cut by 2 bases, the J end by 2 bases, with 11 bases between. This CDR3 is built from 15 residues. Germline V gene data show CDR1 as SGHRS and CDR2 as YFSETQ. The CDR3 loop is CASSFDGIAYNEQFF. The CDR3 DNA follows: TGCGCCAGCAGCTTCGACGGGATAGCCTACAATGAGCAGTTCTTC.

This chain uses TRBV6-5 with TRBJ1-1; a possible D gene is TRBD1 (6 bases). Germline V gene data show CDR1 as MNHEY and CDR2 as SVGAGI. Trimming pared 7 bases from V and 5 bases from J, leaving 11 bases between. The CDR3 spans 12 residues. CDR3 in amino acids: CASKQGWTEAFF. Here the CDR3 DNA reads TGTGCCAGCAAACAGGGTTGGACTGAAGCTTTCTTT.

Comment on this clone: The junction shows a germline mismatch at one end, possibly a read error. CDR3 in DNA: TGCAGCGTTGAATGGGGGCCGAACTCTGAAGCTTTCTTT. This gives the protein CSVEWGPNSEAFF. This chain connects TRBV29-1 to TRBJ1-1; maybe TRBD1 (6 bases). Germline V lookup: CDR1 SQVTM, CDR2 ANQGSEA. This CDR3 has 13 residues.

The chain uses TRBV7-8 and TRBJ2-2; 7 bases are shared with TRBD1. With V trimmed by 8 bases and J by 2 bases, 5 bases remained unmatched. Per germline, CDR1 SGHVS and CDR2 FQNEAQ. The CDR3 spans 14 residues. CDR3 region: CASDGTANTGELFF. The CDR3 DNA is TGTGCCAGCGACGGGACAGCCAACACCGGGGAGCTGTTTTTT. Variable domain in full (rest from reference TRBV7-8 and TRBJ2-2): GAGVSQSPRYKVAKRGQDVALRCDPISGHVSLFWYQQALGQGPEFLTYFQNEAQLDKSGLPSDRFFAERPEGSVSTLKIQRTQQEDSAVYLCASDGTANTGELFFGEGSRLTVL.

This chain links TRBV4-3 with TRBJ2-2, with 7 bases lining up with TRBD2. Germline CDR1 and CDR2: LGHNA and YSLEER. The CDR3 runs to 16 residues. V lost 1 base to trimming and J lost 0 bases; unmatched junction nucleotides: 2. The CDR3 spells CASSQVGGANTGELFF. The DNA for the CDR3 is TGCGCCAGCAGCCAAGTTGGGGGGGCGAACACCGGGGAGCTGTTTTTT.

The rearrangement uses TRBV6-5 and TRBJ2-5; possibly TRBD2 for D (6 bases). Germline assignment: CDR1 MNHEY and CDR2 SVGAGI. The V end lost 5 bases, the J end lost 5 bases, and 6 bases lay between the germline ends. This CDR3 has 11 amino acids. The DNA of the CDR3 is TGTGCCAGCAGTCTAGCGGAGACCCAGTACTTC. It translates to CASSLAETQYF.